These T cell receptor beta chains were read from a single sample in a study of T cell responses to AZD1222 COVID-19 vaccine. TCRdb keeps only in-frame clones here, not all; method: immunoSEQ multiplex PCR. The sample includes some 170,000 clones, around 90% seen only once; the top ten take 1.6%. Sequenced material: peripheral blood, taken on day 0 of AZD1222 vaccination. The origin of the receptors is an adult in good health. The CDR3 runs from the conserved cysteine through the conserved F or W. Fields, in order: D gene, V gene, clone size, J gene, CDR3 protein, CDR3 DNA. D genes are given only for firm matches. The listing skips clone size in some rows; elsewhere it reads once, few, many or a size class.

>TRBD1|TRBV18|NA|TRBJ2-6
CASSPPGTGATGANVLTF
TGTGCCAGCTCACCACCGGGGACAGGGGCTACTGGGGCCAACGTCCTGACTTTC
>TRBD1|TRBV28|once|TRBJ1-3
CASSFERGRGLGNTIYF
TGTGCCAGCAGTTTTGAACGGGGCAGGGGGCTCGGAAACACCATATATTTT
>NA|TRBV7-2|NA|TRBJ1-6
CASSLGTGSPLHF
TGTGCCAGCAGCTTAGGGACGGGTTCACCCCTCCACTTT
>NA|TRBV5-1|NA|TRBJ2-5
CASSLAGAGKRAQETQYF
TGCGCCAGCAGCTTGGCCGGGGCAGGGAAACGGGCCCAAGAGACCCAGTACTTC
>NA|TRBV6-5|NA|TRBJ2-2
CASSASRISTGELFF
TGTGCCAGCAGCGCCTCCAGGATATCCACCGGGGAGCTGTTTTTT
>TRBD1|TRBV5-1|NA|TRBJ2-7
CASSPGTGVLYEQYF
TGCGCCAGCAGCCCCGGGACAGGGGTTCTCTACGAGCAGTACTTC
>TRBD1|TRBV27|NA|TRBJ1-2
CASSAQGPNYGYTF
TGTGCCAGCAGTGCACAGGGGCCGAACTATGGCTACACCTTC
>NA|TRBV4-1|NA|TRBJ2-7
CASSQASSGSFYEQYF
TGCGCCAGCAGCCAAGCCAGCAGTGGGTCTTTCTACGAGCAGTACTTC
>NA|TRBV4-3|NA|TRBJ2-5
CASSLEIGRQETQYF
TGCGCCAGCAGCCTGGAAATTGGTCGGCAAGAGACCCAGTACTTC
>NA|TRBV7-8|NA|TRBJ1-3
CASSLVHQGSGNTIYF
TGTGCCAGCAGCTTAGTGCACCAGGGATCTGGAAACACCATATATTTT
>TRBD1|TRBV2|NA|TRBJ2-2
CASRPRTGGNGELFF
TGTGCCAGCAGACCGAGGACAGGGGGCAACGGGGAGCTGTTTTTT
>NA|TRBV14|NA|TRBJ1-1
CASSQGMNTEAFF
TGTGCCAGCAGCCAGGGGATGAACACTGAAGCTTTCTTT
>NA|TRBV9|NA|TRBJ1-4
CASSVTDSEKLFF
TGTGCCAGCAGCGTAACGGACTCCGAAAAACTGTTTTTT
>TRBD2|TRBV5-1|NA|TRBJ2-3
CASSLAQAGETDTQYF
TGCGCCAGCAGCTTGGCCCAAGCGGGAGAGACAGATACGCAGTATTTT
>TRBD2|TRBV6-5|once|TRBJ2-2
CASSPRTSGTGELFF
TGTGCCAGCAGCCCCCGGACTAGCGGGACCGGGGAGCTGTTTTTT
>NA|TRBV2|NA|TRBJ1-5
CASSLRDGSNQPQHF
TGTGCCAGCAGTCTCCGGGACGGCAGCAATCAGCCCCAGCATTTT
>NA|TRBV5-6|NA|TRBJ1-1
CASSSRAGNTEAFF
TGTGCCAGCAGCTCCCGGGCGGGGAACACTGAAGCTTTCTTT
>NA|TRBV9|NA|TRBJ1-1
CASSLNPPGVWTEAFF
TGTGCCAGCAGCCTCAACCCTCCGGGGGTTTGGACTGAAGCTTTCTTT
>TRBD1|TRBV5-4|NA|TRBJ1-5
CASSRDGTGSNQPQHF
TGTGCCAGCAGCCGCGACGGGACAGGGAGCAATCAGCCCCAGCATTTT
>NA|TRBV2|NA|TRBJ1-2
CASSLDDGPVSGYTF
TGTGCCAGCAGCTTAGATGATGGGCCCGTGAGTGGCTACACCTTC
>TRBD1|TRBV25-1|NA|TRBJ1-4
CASRGTVGEKLFF
TGTGCCAGCAGGGGGACAGTGGGGGAAAAACTGTTTTTT
>NA|TRBV19|NA|TRBJ1-2
CASSTTDYYGYTF
TGTGCCAGTAGTACCACGGATTACTATGGCTACACCTTC
>NA|TRBV5-1|once|TRBJ1-2
CASSLGRGLDYGYTF
TGCGCCAGCAGCCTCGGTAGGGGTCTGGACTATGGCTACACCTTC
>TRBD2|TRBV4-1|NA|TRBJ2-1
CASSQDSGRPSSYNEQFF
TGCGCCAGCAGCCAGGACAGCGGGAGGCCGAGCTCCTACAATGAGCAGTTCTTC
>TRBD2|TRBV6-5|NA|TRBJ2-3
CASSPETSGTDTQYF
TGTGCCAGCAGTCCTGAGACTAGCGGTACAGATACGCAGTATTTT
>NA|TRBV27|NA|TRBJ2-7
CASSVGSPYEQYF
TGTGCCAGCAGTGTCGGGAGCCCCTACGAGCAGTACTTC
>NA|TRBV29-1|NA|TRBJ2-1
CSVHPPREQFF
TGCAGCGTCCATCCCCCGCGGGAGCAGTTCTTC
>NA|TRBV19|NA|TRBJ2-2
CASSIDLTGELFF
TGTGCCAGTAGTATAGATCTTACCGGGGAGCTGTTTTTT
>NA|TRBV18|few|TRBJ1-4
CASSALQGPGNEKLFF
TGTGCCAGCTCAGCGCTACAGGGACCTGGGAATGAAAAACTGTTTTTT
>TRBD1|TRBV24-1|NA|TRBJ1-2
CATSETGTGTYGYTF
TGTGCCACCAGTGAAACCGGGACAGGGACCTATGGCTACACCTTC
>TRBD2|TRBV28|NA|TRBJ2-7
CASNPGLAGGTYEQYF
TGTGCCAGCAATCCGGGACTAGCGGGAGGGACCTACGAGCAGTACTTC
>NA|TRBV7-2|NA|TRBJ1-5
CASSPTGGPAALAQHF
TGTGCCAGCAGCCCCACCGGAGGGCCAGCGGCATTGGCCCAGCATTTT
>NA|TRBV20-1|NA|TRBJ2-5
CSARIGETQYF
TGCAGTGCTAGAATCGGGGAGACCCAGTACTTC
>TRBD1|TRBV28|NA|TRBJ1-5
CASSPPTGANWPQHF
TGTGCCAGCAGCCCCCCGACAGGGGCCAATTGGCCCCAGCATTTT
>NA|TRBV6-5|NA|TRBJ1-3
CASRTFGHSGNTIYF
TGTGCCAGCAGGACCTTCGGGCACTCTGGAAACACCATATATTTT
>NA|TRBV19|NA|TRBJ2-7
CASSIGSGRIEQYF
TGTGCCAGTAGTATAGGGTCAGGGCGTATCGAGCAGTACTTC
>NA|TRBV10-2|NA|TRBJ1-5
CASSETFEETQHF
TGCGCCAGCAGTGAGACCTTCGAGGAGACCCAGCATTTT
>NA|TRBV20-1|NA|TRBJ2-3
CSHVSGTQYF
TGCAGTCACGTTAGCGGTACGCAGTATTTT
>NA|TRBV11-2|NA|TRBJ2-3
CASSPAAAPRDTQYF
TGTGCCAGCAGCCCCGCTGCTGCCCCGAGGGATACGCAGTATTTT
>TRBD2|TRBV7-8|NA|TRBJ2-1
CASSTLAGPSYNEQFF
TGTGCCAGCAGCACCTTAGCGGGCCCCTCCTACAATGAGCAGTTCTTC
>NA|TRBV5-1|many|TRBJ1-6
CASSLGASSYNSPLHF
TGCGCCAGCAGCCTCGGGGCAAGCTCCTATAATTCACCCCTCCACTTT
>TRBD2|TRBV5-5|NA|TRBJ2-1
CASSVSGGAGQFF
TGTGCCAGCAGCGTCAGCGGGGGGGCCGGGCAGTTCTTC
>NA|TRBV5-1|NA|TRBJ1-2
CASSLAGGKGYTF
TGCGCCAGCAGCTTGGCGGGAGGGAAGGGCTACACCTTC
>NA|TRBV12-5|NA|TRBJ1-2
CASGLVTGRQNYGYTF
TGTGCTAGTGGTTTGGTCACCGGGAGGCAGAACTATGGCTACACCTTC
>NA|TRBV6-5|NA|TRBJ2-7
CASSKQRASYEQYF
TGTGCCAGCAGTAAACAGAGGGCCTCCTACGAGCAGTACTTC
>TRBD1|TRBV5-1|NA|TRBJ2-5
CASSLGQGSETQYF
TGCGCCAGCAGCTTGGGACAGGGGTCAGAGACCCAGTACTTC
>NA|TRBV13|NA|TRBJ1-6
CASSLFPREGSKSSPLHF
TGTGCCAGCAGCTTATTTCCCAGGGAGGGAAGTAAAAGTTCACCCCTCCACTTT
>TRBD1|TRBV3-1/TRBV3-2|NA|TRBJ2-2
CASSQKQGGRTGELFF
TGTGCCAGCAGCCAGAAACAGGGGGGTCGAACCGGGGAGCTGTTTTTT
>TRBD1|TRBV27|NA|TRBJ2-7
CASSPGQGDTYEQYF
TGTGCCAGCAGTCCGGGACAGGGGGATACCTACGAGCAGTACTTC
>NA|TRBV19|NA|TRBJ1-3
CASSTATSGNTIYF
TGTGCCAGTAGTACCGCCACATCTGGAAACACCATATATTTT
>NA|TRBV28|NA|TRBJ1-5
CASKLLRADQPQHF
TGTGCCAGCAAACTGCTACGGGCGGATCAGCCCCAGCATTTT
>NA|TRBV15|NA|TRBJ2-7
CATSRPGFQGEQYF
TGTGCCACCAGCAGACCGGGGTTCCAGGGCGAGCAGTACTTC
>NA|TRBV2|NA|TRBJ2-7
CAVRADRSASYEQYF
TGTGCCGTCCGAGCAGACAGGTCCGCCTCCTACGAGCAGTACTTC
>NA|TRBV5-8|NA|TRBJ1-1
CASSLKGGASSEAFF
TGTGCCAGCAGCTTGAAGGGGGGCGCGAGCTCTGAAGCTTTCTTT
>NA|TRBV9|NA|TRBJ1-1
CASSVGLAGEGEAFF
TGTGCCAGCAGCGTAGGGCTTGCAGGGGAAGGTGAAGCTTTCTTT